This T cell receptor (beta chain) was sequenced in a study of cytomegalovirus exposure and HLA in healthy donors. There are 13 residues in the CDR3. Per the germline V gene, CDR1 is SNHLY and CDR2 is FYNNEI. V lost 2 bases, J lost 4 bases, and 6 bases lay in between. Notes on the study in general: Cytomegalovirus association was assigned to about 150 TCR beta chains. In vitro testing confirmed a few CMV-associated chains as specific for CMV antigens.

Using immunoSEQ multiplex PCR, the repertoire was profiled, and TCRdb retains in-frame clones only, with some absent. The table lists over 70,000 clones, approximately 90% of them singletons. Comment on this clone: Antigen: not known.

This clonotype originated in a woman under 30 in good health and CMV-seropositive. The sample consisted of PBMCs. This chain joins TRBV2 and TRBJ2-1; no firm D call. CDR3 nucleotides: TGTGCCAGCAGTGAAAGCAGGTACAATGAGCAGTTCTTC. It encodes CASSESRYNEQFF.